The present TCR beta chain was sequenced within a study of identical twins. The study's findings and limits: In zero-insertion analyses, partial confounding could arise from invariant MAIT and iNKT cells.

TCRdb ran MiXCR on the 5' RACE reads and lists one entry per CDR3 protein. The sample comprises under 450,000 distinct CDR3 sequences, approximately 17% of which are singletons, and more than 10% rests with the top ten. On this clonotype itself: Antigen unknown.

Source material: naive T cells sorted from blood. The TCR comes from a man between 50 and 59 years old in good health.

The CDR3 bases are TGTGCCAAGCACAGGGGGCCGAACACTGAAGCTTTCTTT. Amino acid sequence: CAKHRGPNTEAFF. This chain links TRBV2 with TRBJ1-1, with TRBD1 identical over 9 bases. The germline CDR1 and CDR2 sequences are SNHLY and FYNNEI. Unmatched junction bases numbered 4, after V lost 10 bases and J lost 1 base. This CDR3 region has 13 residues.